This T cell receptor beta chain is from a study of shared clonotypes between healthy human individuals. Findings and limits, study-wide: Clonotype sharing among donors was expected to depend on sequencing depth. Lower generation probabilities were found for non-shared clonotypes than for those shared by all four donors.

Genomic DNA from each subset was divided evenly over several immunoSEQ plates. Replicate PCRs from sorted subsets contained around 200 ng DNA, which is around 30,000 T cell genomes. Sequenced by immunoSEQ multiplex PCR; TCRdb stores in-frame clones only, minus some. The table shows 1.4 million or so clones, with approximately 98.5% occurring only once. V shed 4 bases and J shed 0 bases, with 2 bases lying between them. Germline CDR1 and CDR2: MNHEY and SVGAGI. The CDR3 is 12 amino acids. This clone has just one count. Its antigen remains unknown. The sample consisted of naive CD4+ T cells sorted from blood. Subset in this sample: CD45RA+ positively selected. The rearrangement uses TRBV6-5 and TRBJ2-3; the D is unclear. The receptor's source is a man aged 25-40 years in good health. CDR3 nucleotides: TGTGCCAGCAGTTCCAGCACAGATACGCAGTATTTT. Translation gives CASSSSTDTQYF.